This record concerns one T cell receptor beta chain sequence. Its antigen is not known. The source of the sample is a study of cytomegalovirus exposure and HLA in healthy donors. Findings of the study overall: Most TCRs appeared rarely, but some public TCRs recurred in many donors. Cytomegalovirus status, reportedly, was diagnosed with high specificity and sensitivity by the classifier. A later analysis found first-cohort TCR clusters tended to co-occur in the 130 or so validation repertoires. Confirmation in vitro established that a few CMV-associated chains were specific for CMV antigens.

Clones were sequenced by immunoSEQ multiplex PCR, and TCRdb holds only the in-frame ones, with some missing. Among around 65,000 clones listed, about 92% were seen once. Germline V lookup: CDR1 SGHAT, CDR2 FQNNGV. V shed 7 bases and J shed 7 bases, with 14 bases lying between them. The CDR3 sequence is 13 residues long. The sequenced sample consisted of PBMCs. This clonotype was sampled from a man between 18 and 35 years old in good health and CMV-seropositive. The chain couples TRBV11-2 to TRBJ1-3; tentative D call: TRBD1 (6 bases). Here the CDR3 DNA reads TGTGCCAGCAAGCTTGGACAGATTAACACCATATATTTT. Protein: CASKLGQINTIYF.